Listed below are T cell receptor beta chains from one sample, sequenced in a study of T cells after yellow fever vaccination. TCRdb redid the calling of the 5' RACE reads with MiXCR, one entry per CDR3 protein. The sample records hundreds of thousands of distinct CDR3 sequences, approximately 13% being singletons. The sequencing used PBMCs, collected on the day of the yellow fever booster vaccination. The source of these receptors is a young man who received the YFV17D yellow fever vaccine. The CDR3 runs from the conserved cysteine through the conserved F or W. Each record gives: D gene, clone size, J gene, V gene, CDR3 DNA, CDR3 protein. A D gene is named only where the DNA matches it firmly. The size of a clone is reported for some rows only, either as once, few or many, or as a class for expanded clones.

D: TRBD2; size: few; J: TRBJ2-5; V: TRBV15; DNA: TGTGCCACCAGAGCCTTGGGACTAGCGGGAAGGGAGACCCAGTACTTC; CDR3: CATRALGLAGRETQYF
D: TRBD2; size: NA; J: TRBJ2-1; V: TRBV6-2/TRBV6-3; DNA: TGTGCCAGCACCACCCCCCTACTAGCGGGAGTTTGGAATGAGCAGTTCTTC; CDR3: CASTTPLLAGVWNEQFF
D: NA; size: NA; J: TRBJ2-3; V: TRBV5-5; DNA: TGTGCCAGCACCCAGGCCGGGGTCACAGATACGCAGTATTTT; CDR3: CASTQAGVTDTQYF
D: NA; size: few; J: TRBJ1-2; V: TRBV5-1; DNA: TGCGCCAGCAGCCCGGCCGAGGGACTCGCTGGCTACACCTTC; CDR3: CASSPAEGLAGYTF
D: NA; size: few; J: TRBJ2-1; V: TRBV5-4; DNA: TGTGCCTGCTCCTCGCCCTACAATGAGCAGTTCTTC; CDR3: CACSSPYNEQFF
D: TRBD2; size: NA; J: TRBJ2-3; V: TRBV7-2; DNA: TGTGCCAGCAGCTTGGACCCCCCGGGGGGAGCAGATACGCAGTATTTT; CDR3: CASSLDPPGGADTQYF
D: TRBD1; size: few; J: TRBJ1-1; V: TRBV7-2; DNA: TGTGCCAGCATCCTTCAGGGGGCTGGCACTGAAGCTTTCTTT; CDR3: CASILQGAGTEAFF
D: NA; size: NA; J: TRBJ2-1; V: TRBV29-1; DNA: TGCAGCGTTGGACCATATGAGCAGTTCTTC; CDR3: CSVGPYEQFF
D: NA; size: few; J: TRBJ2-1; V: TRBV18; DNA: TGTGCCAGCTCACCTGGTTTTGGAGCCGAGAGCAATGAGCAGTTCTTC; CDR3: CASSPGFGAESNEQFF
D: NA; size: NA; J: TRBJ2-5; V: TRBV3-1; DNA: TGTGCCAGCAGCGTTTATGGTGATGGGACCCAGTACTTC; CDR3: CASSVYGDGTQYF
D: NA; size: few; J: TRBJ1-6; V: TRBV6-5; DNA: TGTGCCAGCAGTTACTACCCATCGAACTTTTACGGCCTGATTTCACCCCTCCACTTT; CDR3: CASSYYPSNFYGLISPLHF
D: NA; size: few; J: TRBJ2-5; V: TRBV9; DNA: TGTGCCAGCAGTGCGGGGGCGGGGGAGACCCAGTACTTC; CDR3: CASSAGAGETQYF
D: NA; size: few; J: TRBJ2-7; V: TRBV5-1; DNA: TGCGCCAGCAGCTTGCTGGGAAGCGGGCCCTCCTACGAGCAGTACTTC; CDR3: CASSLLGSGPSYEQYF
D: TRBD1; size: many; J: TRBJ2-5; V: TRBV6-6; DNA: TGTGCCAGTGAGGGACAGCAAGAGACCCAGTACTTC; CDR3: CASEGQQETQYF
D: TRBD1; size: NA; J: TRBJ1-1; V: TRBV7-3; DNA: TGTGCCAGCAGCCCCCACACCGGGACAGGTCGGGGCACTGAAGCTTTCTTT; CDR3: CASSPHTGTGRGTEAFF
D: NA; size: few; J: TRBJ2-7; V: TRBV7-6; DNA: TGTGCCAGCAGCTTAAGTAGGGTAGCGGGACAGTTTTCCTACGAGCAGTACTTC; CDR3: CASSLSRVAGQFSYEQYF
D: NA; size: few; J: TRBJ2-5; V: TRBV30; DNA: TGTGCCTGGACCGGGGGCCCTGGAGAGACCCAGTACTTC; CDR3: CAWTGGPGETQYF
D: NA; size: NA; J: TRBJ2-3; V: TRBV18; DNA: TGTGCCAGCTCACCAGGGACCCAAGATACGCAGTATTTT; CDR3: CASSPGTQDTQYF
D: NA; size: few; J: TRBJ2-7; V: TRBV7-8; DNA: TGTGCCAGCAGCTCCGACAGGTTCTACGAGCAGTACTTC; CDR3: CASSSDRFYEQYF
D: TRBD1; size: few; J: TRBJ1-5; V: TRBV6-1; DNA: TGTGCCAGCAGTGAAGACAGGGGGCGGCAGCCCCAGCATTTT; CDR3: CASSEDRGRQPQHF
D: NA; size: NA; J: TRBJ1-6; V: TRBV6-1; DNA: TGTGCCAGCAGTCCTTGGGACACACATAATTCACCCCTCCACTTT; CDR3: CASSPWDTHNSPLHF
D: TRBD2; size: few; J: TRBJ2-2; V: TRBV15; DNA: TGTGCCCCCGAGGGACTAGCGGGGCCGAACACCGGGGAGCTGTTTTTT; CDR3: CAPEGLAGPNTGELFF
D: NA; size: NA; J: TRBJ1-1; V: TRBV15; DNA: TGTGCCACCAGCAGAGATGGCGCCTTGGGGAACACTGAAGCTTTCTTT; CDR3: CATSRDGALGNTEAFF
D: NA; size: few; J: TRBJ2-1; V: TRBV6-5; DNA: TGTGCCAGCATTAAATCCCTACAGCGGCTAGCCTTTTCCGATGAGCAGTTCTTC; CDR3: CASIKSLQRLAFSDEQFF
D: NA; size: few; J: TRBJ2-1; V: TRBV7-2; DNA: TGTGCCAGCAGCGTACAGGGTTATCTAAGCAATGAGCAGTTCTTC; CDR3: CASSVQGYLSNEQFF
D: NA; size: NA; J: TRBJ2-5; V: TRBV21-1; DNA: TGTGCCAGCAGCACCAATCGCCGTTCGGAGACCCAGTACTTC; CDR3: CASSTNRRSETQYF
D: NA; size: few; J: TRBJ2-5; V: TRBV7-2; DNA: TGTGCCAGCAGCTTATTGGCCACCCGCCAGACCCAGTACTTC; CDR3: CASSLLATRQTQYF
D: TRBD2; size: few; J: TRBJ2-7; V: TRBV11-2; DNA: TGTGCCAGCAGCTTAGTGTTCCTAGCGGGAGGAGAAGGCCACGAGCAGTACTTC; CDR3: CASSLVFLAGGEGHEQYF
D: TRBD1; size: few; J: TRBJ1-2; V: TRBV12-3/TRBV12-4; DNA: TGTGCCAGCAGTACCAAGACAGGGATGATCTATGGCTACACCTTC; CDR3: CASSTKTGMIYGYTF
D: TRBD2; size: NA; J: TRBJ2-7; V: TRBV20-1; DNA: TGCAGTGCGACCGGGCGAGCGATGGCTAGCGGAACCTACGAGCAGTACTTC; CDR3: CSATGRAMASGTYEQYF
D: TRBD2; size: NA; J: TRBJ2-7; V: TRBV14; DNA: TGTGCCAGCAGCCAAGCTAGCGGGAGCGGTCAGTACTTC; CDR3: CASSQASGSGQYF
D: NA; size: few; J: TRBJ1-6; V: TRBV15; DNA: TGTGCCACCAGCAGAGCGACAGAACTTAGCCCCCTCCACTTT; CDR3: CATSRATELSPLHF
D: NA; size: few; J: TRBJ1-1; V: TRBV24-1; DNA: TGTGCCACCAGTGGAACAAGTGATGAAGCTTTCTTT; CDR3: CATSGTSDEAFF
D: TRBD2; size: few; J: TRBJ2-3; V: TRBV20-1; DNA: TGCAGTGCTACGGGTGCGGGAGTTAAGGCAGATACGCAGTATTTT; CDR3: CSATGAGVKADTQYF
D: NA; size: NA; J: TRBJ1-3; V: TRBV7-2; DNA: TGTGCCAGCAGCCCTCAGGCAGGGTCGAGAAACACCATATATTTT; CDR3: CASSPQAGSRNTIYF
D: NA; size: NA; J: TRBJ2-2; V: TRBV6-2/TRBV6-3; DNA: TGTGCCACCTCGCCGGAGTTGAGCACCGGGGAGCTGTTTTTT; CDR3: CATSPELSTGELFF
D: NA; size: NA; J: TRBJ2-7; V: TRBV30; DNA: TGTGCCTGGAGTCCCCTCGGCAGAACTGTAAACGAGCAGTACTTC; CDR3: CAWSPLGRTVNEQYF